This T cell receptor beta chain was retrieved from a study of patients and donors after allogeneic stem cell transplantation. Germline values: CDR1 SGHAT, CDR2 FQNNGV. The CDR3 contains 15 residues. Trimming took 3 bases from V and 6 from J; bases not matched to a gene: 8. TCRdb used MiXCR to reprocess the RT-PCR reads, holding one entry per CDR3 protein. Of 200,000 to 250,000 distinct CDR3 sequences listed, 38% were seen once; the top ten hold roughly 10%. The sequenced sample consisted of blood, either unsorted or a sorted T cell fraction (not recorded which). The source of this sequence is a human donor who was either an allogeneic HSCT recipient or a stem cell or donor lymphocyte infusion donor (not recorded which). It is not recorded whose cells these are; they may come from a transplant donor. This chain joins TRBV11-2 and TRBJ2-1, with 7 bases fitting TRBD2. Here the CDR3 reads CASSFLAGVINEQFF. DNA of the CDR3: TGTGCCAGCAGCTTCCTGGCGGGGGTTATCAATGAGCAGTTCTTC.